This T cell receptor beta chain came from a study of somatic mutations in cytotoxic T cells in rheumatoid arthritis. Overall study context: Patient blood (about 30 ml EDTA) was taken immediately after diagnosis and before treatment. Flow-sorting brought some V beta antibody-stained T-cell populations to nearly 100% purity, V beta1+ cells sequenced for TCRB among them. Overall study findings and caveats: A rise in CD8+ clonality with age was seen in rheumatoid arthritis patients but not in healthy controls.

This table comes from immunoSEQ multiplex PCR, and its TCRdb copy is limited to in-frame clones, with some not included. This sample has some 6,700 clones, with 70% to 85% found just once. With 3 bases clipped from V and 1 base from J, the junction kept 5 bases outside the gene matches. The CDR3 totals 17 residues. Germline-derived CDR1 and CDR2 are SGDLS and YYNGEE. Regarding this clone: Its antigen is unknown.

The chain recombines TRBV9 with TRBJ2-3; 13 bases are a match to TRBD2. The TCR originated in a woman in her sixties or seventies with rheumatoid arthritis. Sequenced here: CD8+ T cells sorted from blood, sampled at a follow-up visit. The chain's CDR3 is CASSGGLAGIGTDTQYF. CDR3 in DNA: TGTGCCAGCAGCGGGGGACTAGCGGGAATCGGCACAGATACGCAGTATTTT.